Listed below are T cell receptor beta chains from one sample, sequenced in a study of cytomegalovirus exposure and HLA in healthy donors. Method: immunoSEQ multiplex PCR; TCRdb's copy keeps in-frame clones and lacks some. This table has 100,000 to 120,000 clones, over 65% appearing once. Sequenced material: PBMCs. These receptors came from a woman aged 18-35 years in good health and CMV-seronegative. The CDR3 runs from the conserved cysteine through the conserved F or W. A D gene is named only where the DNA matches it firmly. Only some rows state a clone size, as once, few, many or a class for expanded clones.

CDR3aa | CDR3nt | d_gene | j_gene | v_gene | abundance
CASSIAGGRTEAFF | TGTGCCAGTAGTATAGCGGGGGGCCGGACTGAAGCTTTCTTT | NA | TRBJ1-1 | TRBV19 | once
CASSSYSRGVHGYTF | TGTGCCAGCAGTTCTTACTCCAGGGGGGTCCATGGCTACACCTTC | TRBD1 | TRBJ1-2 | TRBV7-9 | NA
CASSLAGTGGETQYF | TGTGCCAGCAGCTTGGCCGGGACAGGAGGGGAGACCCAGTACTTC | TRBD1 | TRBJ2-5 | TRBV5-4 | NA
CASTRQVSSGANVLTF | TGTGCCAGCACGAGACAGGTCTCCTCTGGGGCCAACGTCCTGACTTTC | NA | TRBJ2-6 | TRBV7-9 | few
CASSFVQGDTEAFF | TGTGCCAGCAGCTTCGTACAGGGGGACACTGAAGCTTTCTTT | TRBD1 | TRBJ1-1 | TRBV5-6 | once
CSGGHNEKLFF | TGCAGCGGGGGACATAATGAAAAACTGTTTTTT | NA | TRBJ1-4 | TRBV29-1 | NA
CASSLPLRDTEAFF | TGTGCCAGCAGTTTGCCCCTCAGGGACACTGAAGCTTTCTTT | NA | TRBJ1-1 | TRBV28 | NA
CASSSTGTSGTNEQFF | TGTGCCAGCAGCTCCACCGGGACTAGCGGGACCAATGAGCAGTTCTTC | TRBD2 | TRBJ2-1 | TRBV11-3 | NA
CASSPRIDRDNEQFF | TGTGCCAGCTCACCACGGATTGACAGGGACAATGAGCAGTTCTTC | TRBD1 | TRBJ2-1 | TRBV18 | NA
CASSIKTGGEQFF | TGTGCCAGCAGCATAAAGACAGGGGGTGAGCAGTTCTTC | TRBD1 | TRBJ2-1 | TRBV7-2 | NA
CASSGLAGGTNTGELFF | TGTGCCAGCAGCGGACTAGCGGGGGGAACGAACACCGGGGAGCTGTTTTTT | TRBD2 | TRBJ2-2 | TRBV25-1 | few
CASSLPLAEYRVNTGELFF | TGCGCCAGCAGCTTGCCCTTAGCCGAGTACAGGGTGAACACCGGGGAGCTGTTTTTT | NA | TRBJ2-2 | TRBV5-1 | NA
CAPNPLRGSYEQYF | TGCGCCCCCAACCCTCTCCGCGGTTCGTACGAGCAGTACTTC | NA | TRBJ2-7 | TRBV10-1 | NA
CASSLIAAGQETQYF | TGTGCCAGCAGTCTTATAGCGGCAGGACAAGAGACCCAGTACTTC | NA | TRBJ2-5 | TRBV28 | NA
CASSSNRGSYNEQFF | TGCGCCAGCAGCTCAAACAGGGGCTCCTACAATGAGCAGTTCTTC | TRBD1 | TRBJ2-1 | TRBV5-1 | NA
CASSMLTGDVLTF | TGTGCCAGTAGTATGCTGACAGGGGACGTCCTGACTTTC | TRBD1 | TRBJ2-6 | TRBV19 | NA
CASIWRNTEAFF | TGTGCCAGCATTTGGAGGAACACTGAAGCTTTCTTT | NA | TRBJ1-1 | TRBV5-8 | NA
CASSPIQGPYEQYF | TGTGCCAGCAGTCCCATACAGGGACCCTACGAGCAGTACTTC | NA | TRBJ2-7 | TRBV28 | NA
CASSVSGSHTGELFF | TGTGCCAGCAGCGTTAGCGGGTCCCACACCGGGGAGCTGTTTTTT | TRBD2 | TRBJ2-2 | TRBV7-8 | NA
CASSLQGGRTGELFF | TGCGCCAGCAGCTTACAGGGGGGGCGGACCGGGGAGCTGTTTTTT | NA | TRBJ2-2 | TRBV5-1 | NA
CASTPDRGLGGYTF | TGTGCCAGCACCCCGGACAGGGGGCTAGGTGGCTACACCTTC | TRBD1 | TRBJ1-2 | TRBV6-5 | NA
CAWDYRALDYGYTF | TGTGCCTGGGACTACAGGGCCCTCGACTATGGCTACACCTTC | NA | TRBJ1-2 | TRBV30 | NA
CASSQDNLGTGNQPQHF | TGCGCCAGCAGCCAAGATAACTTAGGAACAGGGAATCAGCCCCAGCATTTT | NA | TRBJ1-5 | TRBV4-1 | NA
CASTLGLAGGGELFF | TGTGCTAGCACCTTGGGACTAGCGGGAGGAGGGGAGCTGTTTTTT | TRBD2 | TRBJ2-2 | TRBV7-7 | NA
CASRLWGVRGYTF | TGTGCCAGCCGACTATGGGGGGTTAGGGGCTACACCTTC | NA | TRBJ1-2 | TRBV6-1 | NA
CASSLDSYSNQPQHF | TGTGCCAGCAGCCTAGACAGCTATAGCAATCAGCCCCAGCATTTT | NA | TRBJ1-5 | TRBV6-5 | NA
CASSLGQGLNQPQHF | TGTGCCAGCAGCTTGGGCCAGGGCCTTAATCAGCCCCAGCATTTT | NA | TRBJ1-5 | TRBV7-9 | NA
CASSLWAGRGPYEQYF | TGTGCCAGCAGTTTATGGGCGGGACGGGGTCCCTACGAGCAGTACTTC | NA | TRBJ2-7 | TRBV28 | NA
CASSLGPSGSSTDTQYF | TGTGCCAGCAGCTTAGGTCCTAGCGGGTCTAGCACAGATACGCAGTATTTT | TRBD2 | TRBJ2-3 | TRBV7-8 | NA
CASSRERERFNEQFF | TGTGCCAGCTCACGAGAGCGGGAAAGGTTTAATGAGCAGTTCTTC | TRBD2 | TRBJ2-1 | TRBV18 | NA
CASSSDRGLPVETQYF | TGCGCCAGCAGCTCAGACAGGGGGCTGCCAGTGGAGACCCAGTACTTC | TRBD1 | TRBJ2-5 | TRBV5-1 | NA
CASSLDSSNTGELFF | TGTGCCAGCAGCTTGGACAGCTCGAACACCGGGGAGCTGTTTTTT | NA | TRBJ2-2 | TRBV13 | NA
CASSRDYQETQYF | TGTGCCAGCAGTCGGGATTACCAAGAGACCCAGTACTTC | NA | TRBJ2-5 | TRBV6-1 | NA
CASRNRGRQPQHF | TGTGCCAGCAGAAACAGGGGCCGGCAGCCCCAGCATTTT | TRBD1 | TRBJ1-5 | TRBV28 | NA
CASSETLVTYTEAFF | TGTGCCAGCAGTGAAACTTTGGTTACTTACACTGAAGCTTTCTTT | NA | TRBJ1-1 | TRBV2 | few
CASSSGLAGEQYF | TGTGCCAGCAGCTCGGGACTAGCGGGCGAGCAGTACTTC | TRBD2 | TRBJ2-7 | TRBV11-1 | NA
CASSHDSNSGANVLTF | TGTGCCAGCAGCCATGACAGTAACTCTGGGGCCAACGTCCTGACTTTC | NA | TRBJ2-6 | TRBV9 | NA
CASSERATGRYGYTF | TGTGCCAGCTCCGAAAGGGCGACAGGGCGGTATGGCTACACCTTC | TRBD1 | TRBJ1-2 | TRBV28 | NA